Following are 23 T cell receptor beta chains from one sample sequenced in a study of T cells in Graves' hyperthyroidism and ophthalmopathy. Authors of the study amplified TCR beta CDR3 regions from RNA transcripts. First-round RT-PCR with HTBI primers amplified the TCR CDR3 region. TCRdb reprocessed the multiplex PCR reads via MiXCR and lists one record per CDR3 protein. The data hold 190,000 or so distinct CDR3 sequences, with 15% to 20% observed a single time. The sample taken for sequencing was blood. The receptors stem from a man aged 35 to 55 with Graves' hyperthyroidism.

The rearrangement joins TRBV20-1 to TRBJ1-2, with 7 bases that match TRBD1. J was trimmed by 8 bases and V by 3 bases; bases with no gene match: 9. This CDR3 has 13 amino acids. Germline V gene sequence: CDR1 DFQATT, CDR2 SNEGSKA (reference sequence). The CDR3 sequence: CSARLGQEDGYTF. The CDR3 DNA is TGCAGTGCTAGGCTAGGACAGGAGGACGGCTACACCTTC.

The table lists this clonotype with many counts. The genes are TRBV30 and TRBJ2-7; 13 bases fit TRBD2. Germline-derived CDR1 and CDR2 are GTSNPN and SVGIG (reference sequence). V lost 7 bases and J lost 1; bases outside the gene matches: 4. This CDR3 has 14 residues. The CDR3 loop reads CALRTSGGSYEQYF. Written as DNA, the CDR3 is TGTGCCTTGCGGACTAGCGGGGGATCCTACGAGCAGTACTTC.

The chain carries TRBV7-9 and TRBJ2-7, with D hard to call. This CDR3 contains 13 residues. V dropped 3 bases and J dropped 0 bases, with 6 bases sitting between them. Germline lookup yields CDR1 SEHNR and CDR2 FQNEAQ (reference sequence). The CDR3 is CASSLALSYEQYF. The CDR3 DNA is TGTGCCAGCAGCTTGGCACTCTCCTACGAGCAGTACTTC.

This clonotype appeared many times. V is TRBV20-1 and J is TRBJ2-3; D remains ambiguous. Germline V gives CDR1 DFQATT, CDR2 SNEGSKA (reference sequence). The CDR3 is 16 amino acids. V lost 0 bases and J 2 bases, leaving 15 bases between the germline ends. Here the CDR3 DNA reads TGCAGTGCTAGAGATTTGGCAGCCCATTTCACAGATACGCAGTATTTT. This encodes CSARDLAAHFTDTQYF.

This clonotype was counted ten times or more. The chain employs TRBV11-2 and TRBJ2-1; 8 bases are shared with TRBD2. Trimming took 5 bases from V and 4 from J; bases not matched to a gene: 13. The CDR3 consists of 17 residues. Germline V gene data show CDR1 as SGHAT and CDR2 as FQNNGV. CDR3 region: CASSPAGKRGWYNEQFF. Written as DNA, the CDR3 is TGTGCCAGCAGCCCCGCTGGAAAGCGGGGGTGGTACAATGAGCAGTTCTTC.

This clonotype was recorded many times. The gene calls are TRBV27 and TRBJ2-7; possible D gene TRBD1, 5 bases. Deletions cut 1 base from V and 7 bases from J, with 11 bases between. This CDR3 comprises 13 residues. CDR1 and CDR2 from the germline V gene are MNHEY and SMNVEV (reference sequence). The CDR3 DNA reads TGTGCCAGCAGTTTATTAGGGGTGGGTGAGCAGTACTTC. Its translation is CASSLLGVGEQYF.

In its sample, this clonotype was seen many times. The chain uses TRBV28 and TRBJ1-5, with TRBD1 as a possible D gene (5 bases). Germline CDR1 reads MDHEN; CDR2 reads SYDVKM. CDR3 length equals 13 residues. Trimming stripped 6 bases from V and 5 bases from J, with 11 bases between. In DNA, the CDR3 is TGTGCCAGCAGCTCGACAGACGATCAGCCCCAGCATTTT. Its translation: CASSSTDDQPQHF.

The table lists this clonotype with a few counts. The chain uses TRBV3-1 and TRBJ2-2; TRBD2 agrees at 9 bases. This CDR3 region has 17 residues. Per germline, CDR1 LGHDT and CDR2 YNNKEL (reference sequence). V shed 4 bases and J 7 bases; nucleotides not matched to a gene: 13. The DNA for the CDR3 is TGTGCCAGCAGCCCGGACACGCGGGGGGGCGTCAACGGGGAGCTGTTTTTT. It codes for CASSPDTRGGVNGELFF.

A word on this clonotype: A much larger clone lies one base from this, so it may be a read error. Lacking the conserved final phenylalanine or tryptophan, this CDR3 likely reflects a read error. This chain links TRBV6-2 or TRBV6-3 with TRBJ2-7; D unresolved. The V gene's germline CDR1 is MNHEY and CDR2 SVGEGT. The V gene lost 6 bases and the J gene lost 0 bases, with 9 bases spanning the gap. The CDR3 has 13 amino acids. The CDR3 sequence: CASSYRSSYEQYS. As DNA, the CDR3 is TGTGCCAGCAGCTATAGGAGCTCCTACGAGCAGTACTCC.

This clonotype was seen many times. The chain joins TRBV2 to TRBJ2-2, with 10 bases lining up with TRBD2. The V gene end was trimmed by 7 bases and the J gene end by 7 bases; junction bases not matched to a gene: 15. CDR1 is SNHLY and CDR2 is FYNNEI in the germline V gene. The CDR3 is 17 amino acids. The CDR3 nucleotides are TGTGCCAGCACTAACTACCAGCGGGGGGGCTCCGGCGGGGAGCTGTTTTTT. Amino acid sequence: CASTNYQRGGSGGELFF.

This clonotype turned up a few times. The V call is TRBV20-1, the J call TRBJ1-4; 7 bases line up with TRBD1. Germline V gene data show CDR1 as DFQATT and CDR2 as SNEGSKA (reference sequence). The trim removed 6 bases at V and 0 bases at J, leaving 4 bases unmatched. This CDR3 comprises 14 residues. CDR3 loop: CSAWTGPTNEKLFF. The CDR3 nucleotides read TGCAGTGCATGGACAGGCCCAACTAATGAAAAACTGTTTTTT.

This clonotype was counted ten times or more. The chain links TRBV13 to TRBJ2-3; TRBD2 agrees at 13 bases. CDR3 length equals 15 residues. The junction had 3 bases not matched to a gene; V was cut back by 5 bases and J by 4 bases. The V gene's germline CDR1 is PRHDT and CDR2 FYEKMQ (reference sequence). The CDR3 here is CASSVGLAGADTQYF. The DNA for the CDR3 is TGTGCCAGCAGCGTTGGACTAGCGGGGGCAGATACGCAGTATTTT.

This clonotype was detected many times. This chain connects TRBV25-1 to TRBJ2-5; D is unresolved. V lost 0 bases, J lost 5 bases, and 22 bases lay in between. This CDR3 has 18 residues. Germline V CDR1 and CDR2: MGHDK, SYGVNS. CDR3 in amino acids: CASSEYLGSNPGQETQYF. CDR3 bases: TGTGCCAGCAGTGAATATCTCGGCTCAAACCCTGGCCAGGAGACCCAGTACTTC.

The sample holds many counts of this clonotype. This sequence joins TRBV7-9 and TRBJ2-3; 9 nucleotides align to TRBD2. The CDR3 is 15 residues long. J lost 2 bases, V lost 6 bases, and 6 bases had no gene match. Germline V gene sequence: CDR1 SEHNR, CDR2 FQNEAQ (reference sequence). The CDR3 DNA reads TGTGCCAGCAGACGGACTAGCGAGGCCACAGATACGCAGTATTTT. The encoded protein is CASRRTSEATDTQYF. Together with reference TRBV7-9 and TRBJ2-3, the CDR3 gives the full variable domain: DTGVSQNPRHKITKRGQNVTFRCDPISEHNRLYWYRQTLGQGPEFLTYFQNEAQLEKSRLLSDRFSAERPKGSFSTLEIQRTEQGDSAMYLCASRRTSEATDTQYFGPGTRLTVL.

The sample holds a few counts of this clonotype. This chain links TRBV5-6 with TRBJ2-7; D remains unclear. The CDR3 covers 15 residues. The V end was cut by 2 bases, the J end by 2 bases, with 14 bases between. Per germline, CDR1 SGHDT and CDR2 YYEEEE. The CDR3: CASSFGVADAYEQYF. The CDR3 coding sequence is TGTGCCAGCAGCTTCGGAGTGGCTGACGCCTACGAGCAGTACTTC.

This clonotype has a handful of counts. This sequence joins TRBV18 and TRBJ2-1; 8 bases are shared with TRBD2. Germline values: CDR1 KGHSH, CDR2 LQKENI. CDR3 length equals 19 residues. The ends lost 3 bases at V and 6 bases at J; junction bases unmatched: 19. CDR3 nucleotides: TGTGCCAGCTCACCGCTCAAGCAGCGGGGGCGTACTCTCGTCAATGAGCAGTTCTTC. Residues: CASSPLKQRGRTLVNEQFF.

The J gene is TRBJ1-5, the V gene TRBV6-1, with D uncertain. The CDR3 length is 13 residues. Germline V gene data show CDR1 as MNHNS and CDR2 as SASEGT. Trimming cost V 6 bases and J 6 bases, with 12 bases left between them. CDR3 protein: CASSPVGGQPQHF. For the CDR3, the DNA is TGTGCCAGCAGCCCCGTGGGAGGTCAGCCCCAGCATTTT.

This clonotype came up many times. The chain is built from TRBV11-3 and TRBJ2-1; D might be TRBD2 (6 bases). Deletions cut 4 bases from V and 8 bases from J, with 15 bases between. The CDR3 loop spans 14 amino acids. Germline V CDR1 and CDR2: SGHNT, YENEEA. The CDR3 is CASSSDWRGDEQFF. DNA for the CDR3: TGTGCCAGCAGCTCTGATTGGAGGGGTGATGAGCAGTTCTTC.

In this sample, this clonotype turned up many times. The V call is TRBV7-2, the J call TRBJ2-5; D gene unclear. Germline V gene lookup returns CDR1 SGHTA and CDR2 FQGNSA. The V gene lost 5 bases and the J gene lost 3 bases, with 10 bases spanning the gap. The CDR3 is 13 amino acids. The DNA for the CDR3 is TGTGCCAGCAGCGCAACTGGGAAAGAGACCCAGTACTTC. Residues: CASSATGKETQYF.

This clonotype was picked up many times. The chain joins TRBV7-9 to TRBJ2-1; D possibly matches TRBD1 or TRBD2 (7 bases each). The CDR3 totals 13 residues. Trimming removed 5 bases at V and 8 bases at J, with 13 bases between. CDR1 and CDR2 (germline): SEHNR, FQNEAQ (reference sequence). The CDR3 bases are TGTGCCAGCAGCGCCCCAGGGGGGGATGAGCAGTTCTTC. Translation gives CASSAPGGDEQFF.

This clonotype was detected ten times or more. CDR3 region: CSASPSGGQGEAFF. As DNA, the CDR3 is TGCAGTGCTAGCCCCTCCGGGGGACAGGGCGAAGCTTTCTTT. The chain has TRBV20-1 and TRBJ1-1; 9 positions agree with TRBD1. The V and J ends lost 3 bases and 8 bases, in that order; junction bases with no gene match: 10. The CDR3 runs to 14 residues. Germline-derived CDR1 and CDR2 are DFQATT and SNEGSKA (reference sequence).

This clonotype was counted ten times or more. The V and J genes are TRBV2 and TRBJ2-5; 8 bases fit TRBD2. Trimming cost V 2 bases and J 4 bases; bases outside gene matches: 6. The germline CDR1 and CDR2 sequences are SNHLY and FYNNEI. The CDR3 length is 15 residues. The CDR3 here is CASSEYGTSGETQYF. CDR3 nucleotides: TGTGCCAGCAGTGAATACGGGACTAGTGGAGAGACCCAGTACTTC.

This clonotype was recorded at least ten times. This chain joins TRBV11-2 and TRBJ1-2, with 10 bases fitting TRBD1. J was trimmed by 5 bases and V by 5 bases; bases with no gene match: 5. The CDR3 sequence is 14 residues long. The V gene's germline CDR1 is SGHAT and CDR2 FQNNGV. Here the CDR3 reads CASSPKDRGYGYTF. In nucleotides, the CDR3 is TGTGCCAGCAGCCCCAAGGACAGGGGGTATGGCTACACCTTC.